This is a list of T cell receptor beta chains from one sample in a study of shared clonotypes between healthy human individuals. The repertoire was sequenced with immunoSEQ multiplex PCR; TCRdb's copy has only in-frame clones and lacks some. The sample holds approximately 500,000 clones; approximately 78% are singletons and the top ten take around 13%. The sample taken for sequencing was PBMCs. These receptors were collected from a woman aged 40 to 49 in good health. Some clones in this sample may be carry-over from other donors' samples. The CDR3 runs from the conserved cysteine through the conserved F or W. D genes are given only for firm matches. Rows give clone size only sometimes, using once, few, many, or a class for an expanded clone.

clone_size j_call v_call d_call cdr3_nt cdr3_aa
NA TRBJ2-7 TRBV5-1 TRBD1 TGCGCCAGCAGCTTGGCGGGACAGGGAGCGGGCGAGCAGTACTTC CASSLAGQGAGEQYF
NA TRBJ2-3 TRBV5-1 TRBD2 TGCGCCAGCAGCAGAGGGGCTAGCGGAAGCACAGATACGCAGTATTTT CASSRGASGSTDTQYF
NA TRBJ2-1 TRBV19 TRBD2 TGTGCCAGTAGTCCCCGCGGGAGGGAGCTTTTCTACAATGAGCAGTTCTTC CASSPRGRELFYNEQFF
few TRBJ1-2 TRBV28 TRBD1 TGTGCCAGCAGCCGACAGGGAATAAACTATGGCTACACCTTC CASSRQGINYGYTF
NA TRBJ1-2 TRBV30 NA TGTGCCTGGAGTGTAGGGGGTGACTATGGCTACACCTTC CAWSVGGDYGYTF
once TRBJ2-5 TRBV19 TRBD2 TGTGCCAGTAGGGCTAGCGGCAACCCGACCCAGTACTTC CASRASGNPTQYF
NA TRBJ1-5 TRBV19 TRBD1 TGTGCCAGTTTACAGGGGGGTGATCAGCCCCAGCATTTT CASLQGGDQPQHF
many TRBJ1-4 TRBV27 NA TGTGCCAGCAGTTTTGGTCCGGGAAAGAAACTGTTTTTT CASSFGPGKKLFF
NA TRBJ2-3 TRBV6-1 TRBD1 TGTGCCAGCAGTTGGGAGGGACAGGGTGGAGATACGCAGTATTTT CASSWEGQGGDTQYF
NA TRBJ1-1 TRBV7-8 NA TGTGCCAGCAGCCTGGGGAGGAACACTGAAGCTTTCTTT CASSLGRNTEAFF
NA TRBJ2-2 TRBV5-1 TRBD1 TGCGCCAGCAGCTTGGCCCTGACAGGGGGCACCGGGGAGCTGTTTTTT CASSLALTGGTGELFF
NA TRBJ1-2 TRBV30 TRBD1 TGTGCCTGGAGTCAATCCGGGACAGGGTTCTTACATGGCTACACCTTC CAWSQSGTGFLHGYTF
NA TRBJ2-1 TRBV6-5 TRBD2 TGTGCCAGCAGCCAAGCGGGAGTGGGCGGCAATGAGCAGTTCTTC CASSQAGVGGNEQFF
NA TRBJ2-7 TRBV5-6 TRBD1 TGTGCCAGCAGCTTGGGATGGGGACAGGTCCCCTACGAGCAGTACTTC CASSLGWGQVPYEQYF
NA TRBJ2-1 TRBV27 TRBD2 TGTGCCAGCACCCCCTTTGCGGGAGAGGGGCCCAATGAGCAGTTCTTC CASTPFAGEGPNEQFF
NA TRBJ1-6 TRBV28 TRBD1 TGTGCCAGCAGTTTAGTTGACAGGGATGATTCACCCCTCCACTTT CASSLVDRDDSPLHF
NA TRBJ1-4 TRBV15 NA TGTGCCACCAGCAGAAGGTTTAGTAATGAAAAACTGTTTTTT CATSRRFSNEKLFF
NA TRBJ2-1 TRBV7-3 NA TGTGCCAGCAGCCGTACCGGGACCCCGAGCAATGAGCAGTTCTTC CASSRTGTPSNEQFF
NA TRBJ2-7 TRBV28 NA TGTGCCAGCAGTTTTAGAAGTTTGACACCGGTCGCCTTC CASSFRSLTPVAF
NA TRBJ1-6 TRBV2 NA TGTGCCAGCAGTGAAGACAGGGTTGGGTCACCCCTCCACTTT CASSEDRVGSPLHF
NA TRBJ2-1 TRBV29-1 TRBD2 TGCAGCGTACGACTAGCGGGTGCCAATGAGCAGTTCTTC CSVRLAGANEQFF
once TRBJ2-7 TRBV9 NA TGTGCCAGCAGCCCTCTTATCGGTGAGGCGAACGAGCAGTACTTC CASSPLIGEANEQYF
NA TRBJ2-1 TRBV19 TRBD2 TGTGCCAGTAGTACCCGAGGACTAGCGGGAGTTGGTGACAATGAGCAGTTCTTC CASSTRGLAGVGDNEQFF
NA TRBJ2-3 TRBV11-2 NA TGTGCCAGCAGCTTAGGGACGGGGAAAGATACGCAGTATTTT CASSLGTGKDTQYF
NA TRBJ2-1 TRBV4-1 TRBD2 TGCGCCAGCAGCCAAGATCTGAACGGACTAGCGGGATACAATGAGCAGTTCTTC CASSQDLNGLAGYNEQFF
NA TRBJ1-2 TRBV6-1 NA TGTGCCAGCAGTGATCCCTGGAGGAACTATGGCTACACCTTC CASSDPWRNYGYTF
NA TRBJ2-5 TRBV7-6 TRBD2 TGTGCCAGCAGCGCCCCACTAGCGGGGAGAAAGACCCAGTACTTC CASSAPLAGRKTQYF
NA TRBJ2-7 TRBV27 NA TGTGCCAGCACCCTGGCCTCGGGGCGAGAGCAGTACTTC CASTLASGREQYF
once TRBJ2-7 TRBV28 NA TGTGCCAGCAGTTTTAGGCGGGGCTACGAGCAGTACTTC CASSFRRGYEQYF
once TRBJ2-7 TRBV29-1 NA TGCAGCGTTGCCCCCGGGGCCTCGGCCTGCGAGCAGTACTTC CSVAPGASACEQYF
NA TRBJ2-1 TRBV6-1 NA TGTGCCAGCAGTGTTGGGACTGGATCATACAATGAGCAGTTCTTC CASSVGTGSYNEQFF
few TRBJ1-5 TRBV27 NA TGTGCCAGCGCGTCAGGCAATCAGCCCCAGCATTTT CASASGNQPQHF
NA TRBJ1-4 TRBV7-9 NA TGTGCCAGCAGCGTGACAGGAGATAATGAAAAACTGTTTTTT CASSVTGDNEKLFF
NA TRBJ2-7 TRBV29-1 NA TGCAGCGTTGTAGACGGAATTACCTACGAGCAGTACTTC CSVVDGITYEQYF
NA TRBJ1-2 TRBV6-1 NA TGTGCCAGCAGCGAAAGGGGCGGATATGGCTACACCTTC CASSERGGYGYTF
NA TRBJ2-1 TRBV4-1 NA TGCGCCAGCAGCCAAGCCAAAAGGACCTTCTTC CASSQAKRTFF
NA TRBJ1-1 TRBV30 TRBD1 TGTGCCTGGATGGACAGGGGGACGATGAACACTGAAGCTTTCTTT CAWMDRGTMNTEAFF
NA TRBJ2-7 TRBV7-6 NA TGTGCCAGCAGCTTAGTGGCAGGGGGGGCCGAGCAGTACTTC CASSLVAGGAEQYF
NA TRBJ2-7 TRBV11-2 TRBD2 TGTGCCAGCAGTCGCCCGGGACTAGTTTCTAAAGAGCAGTACTTC CASSRPGLVSKEQYF
NA TRBJ2-1 TRBV15 NA TGTGCCACCAGCACCGGGAGCCTCGGGAGAAGCAATGAGCAGTTCTTC CATSTGSLGRSNEQFF
once TRBJ1-5 TRBV5-1 NA TGCGCCAGCAGCCCGCGTGGGGGGGATCAGCCCCAGCATTTT CASSPRGGDQPQHF
NA TRBJ1-1 TRBV7-3 NA TGTGCCAGCAGCACCCAGGGGTACACTGAAGCTTTCTTT CASSTQGYTEAFF
NA TRBJ2-7 TRBV30 NA TGTGCCACCGGGTCGAACTCCTACGAGCAGTACTTC CATGSNSYEQYF
NA TRBJ1-2 TRBV5-4 TRBD1 TGTGCCAGCTCCCTGGGCCAGGGGGCCCTTCGGTCCGGCTACACCTTC CASSLGQGALRSGYTF
few TRBJ2-1 TRBV7-6 TRBD2 TGTGCCAGCAGCGGAGGGGGACTAGCGGGAGAAAATGAGCAGTTCTTC CASSGGGLAGENEQFF
NA TRBJ2-5 TRBV11-2 NA TGTGCCAGCAGCCAGGGCGGAACAGGACAAGAGACCCAGTACTTC CASSQGGTGQETQYF
NA TRBJ1-5 TRBV4-1 NA TGCGCCAGCAGCCCGCCCAGCTTGGCCTATAGCAATCAGCCCCAGCATTTT CASSPPSLAYSNQPQHF
once TRBJ2-7 TRBV7-3 TRBD1 TGTGCCAGCAGCATAGGACAGGGCTACGAGCAGTACTTC CASSIGQGYEQYF
NA TRBJ2-3 TRBV19 NA TGTGCCAGTAAGTCGGATTCTACGGTGCAGTATTTT CASKSDSTVQYF
NA TRBJ1-4 TRBV19 TRBD1 TGTGCCAGTACGCCGACAGGGCCTAATGAAAAACTGTTTTTT CASTPTGPNEKLFF
few TRBJ2-3 TRBV19 NA TGTGCCAGTAGTTCGCTGCGTATGGGGAGCACAGATACGCAGTATTTT CASSSLRMGSTDTQYF
many TRBJ2-7 TRBV21-1 NA TGTGCCAGCGGGGCCCGGGACAGGGGGCGCTACGAGCAGTACTTC CASGARDRGRYEQYF
NA TRBJ2-6 TRBV27 TRBD1 TGTGCCAGCAGTTTAAACAGGGGTACGTCCGGGGCCAACGTCCTGACTTTC CASSLNRGTSGANVLTF